The rows below give T cell receptor beta chains drawn from one sample of a study of T cell responses to AZD1222 COVID-19 vaccine. The protocol was immunoSEQ multiplex PCR, while the TCRdb copy is restricted to in-frame clones and leaves out a portion. In the table there are tens of thousands of clones, roughly 87% of which are singletons. The sequencing used peripheral blood, collected 28 days after the second AZD1222 dose. The source is an adult who received the AZD1222 COVID-19 vaccine. Both conserved end residues are trimmed from each CDR3.

j_call,v_call,cdr3_aa
TRBJ2-3,TRBV5-1,ASSLELGDTQY
TRBJ1-1,TRBV9,ASSVVWGTEAF
TRBJ1-2,TRBV19,ASTTPIGFYGYT
TRBJ1-1,TRBV2,ASSEIRDGAF
TRBJ1-2,TRBV7-6,ASSSTSSRSYGYT
TRBJ2-2,TRBV29-1,SVAGGSTGPLNTGELF
TRBJ1-2,TRBV11-2,ASSLDRATNYGYT
TRBJ2-2,TRBV5-6,ASSLAGGNTGELF
TRBJ1-4,TRBV4-3,ASSQGEGTGVEKLF
TRBJ1-1,TRBV5-1,ASSWETPSREAF
TRBJ1-1,TRBV27,ASSLGMWGTADTEAF
TRBJ2-3,TRBV10-2,ATQKQTDTQY
TRBJ2-6,TRBV6-4,ASSAGTAWSGANVLT
TRBJ2-7,TRBV18,ASSRDRGGAAGEYEQY
TRBJ1-2,TRBV6-4,ASRDTGYGYT
TRBJ1-5,TRBV18,ASSLDSNQPQH
TRBJ1-5,TRBV6-1,ASSELYRTGGNQPQH
TRBJ1-2,TRBV4-1,ASSQDNNLGGYT
TRBJ2-7,TRBV7-9,ASSLTRGGSYEQY
TRBJ2-5,TRBV11-2,ASSQSGGETQY
TRBJ1-3,TRBV2,ASKNQGSTIY
TRBJ2-2,TRBV4-3,ASSARPNTGELF
TRBJ1-4,TRBV3-1/TRBV3-2,ASSQVVGKSRNNEKLF
TRBJ2-1,TRBV29-1,SAPSEVEQF
TRBJ1-1,TRBV19,ASSTTGFRTEAF
TRBJ2-7,TRBV28,ATKLGGDYEQY
TRBJ1-4,TRBV7-2,ASSFNPPGNEKLF
TRBJ2-7,TRBV29-1,SVMEEAEQY
TRBJ1-3,TRBV30,AWRPQDYSGNTIY
TRBJ2-4,TRBV19,ASRQGAGNIQY
TRBJ2-3,TRBV28,ASSLRRDTQY
TRBJ1-1,TRBV7-8,ASSLPRGRMNTEAF
TRBJ1-2,TRBV5-1,ASSQGQGAARDGYT
TRBJ2-5,TRBV3-1/TRBV3-2,ASSQPRDRGSETQY
TRBJ2-7,TRBV6-2/TRBV6-3,ASSYAASSSEQY
TRBJ2-5,TRBV3-1/TRBV3-2,ASSPGGQNQETQY
TRBJ1-2,TRBV4-1,ASSQVLGDRGGYGYT
TRBJ1-2,TRBV11-2,ASSLEGVAPYPKPDGYT
TRBJ2-7,TRBV29-1,SVVDPSRWYEQY
TRBJ2-5,TRBV7-2,ASSLTGGALETQY
TRBJ2-6,TRBV19,ASTTGGGANVLT
TRBJ1-4,TRBV19,ASSRGPGLTEKLF
TRBJ2-5,TRBV9,ASSVGQGVETQY
TRBJ1-5,TRBV19,ASSIEGQGWQPQH
TRBJ1-2,TRBV5-5,ASSLDVGSYGYT
TRBJ1-5,TRBV28,ASSSPGTLNQPQH
TRBJ1-2,TRBV7-9,ASSLTTAGQAGKGYT
TRBJ2-7,TRBV10-3,AIRYEGRTYEQY
TRBJ2-5,TRBV9,ASSVDAGGLETQY
TRBJ1-5,TRBV4-1,ASSQQGGGGNQPQH
TRBJ1-2,TRBV3-1/TRBV3-2,ASSFRTGYGYT
TRBJ2-1,TRBV6-1,ASSELLHLEQF
TRBJ2-7,TRBV7-8,ASSLTWEVVYEQY
TRBJ2-7,TRBV19,ASSSGGPSSYEQY
TRBJ1-4,TRBV28,ASGDSEKLF
TRBJ1-2,TRBV29-1,SSLDPSYGYT
TRBJ2-4,TRBV27,ASSPDPPSGGAVKNIQY